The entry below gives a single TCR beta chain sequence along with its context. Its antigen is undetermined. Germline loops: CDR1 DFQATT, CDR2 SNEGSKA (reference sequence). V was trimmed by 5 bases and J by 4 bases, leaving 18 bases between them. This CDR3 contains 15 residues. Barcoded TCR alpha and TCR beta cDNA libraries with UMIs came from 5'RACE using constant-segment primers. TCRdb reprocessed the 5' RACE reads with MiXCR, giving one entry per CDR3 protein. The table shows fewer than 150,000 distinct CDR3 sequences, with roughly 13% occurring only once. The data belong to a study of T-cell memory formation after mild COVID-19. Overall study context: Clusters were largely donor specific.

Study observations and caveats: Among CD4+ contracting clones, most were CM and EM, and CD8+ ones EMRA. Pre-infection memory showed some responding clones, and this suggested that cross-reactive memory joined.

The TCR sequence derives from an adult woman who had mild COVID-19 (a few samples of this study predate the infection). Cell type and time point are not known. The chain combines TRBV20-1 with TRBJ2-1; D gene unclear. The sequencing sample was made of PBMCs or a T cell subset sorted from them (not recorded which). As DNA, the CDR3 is TGCAGTGCTGTCCCCCCGTGGAATAGGTACAATGAGCAGTTCTTC. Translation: CSAVPPWNRYNEQFF.